This entry describes one TCR beta chain. This clone was observed once. No cognate antigen has been identified for it. Per-nucleotide qualities are absent, and no much larger clonotype sits a single base away. The data stem from a study of blood T cell repertoires in COVID-19 (dated by TCRdb to the early 2020s). Regarding the study in general: The collaborator samples originated in the United States, Italy and Spain and spanned the acute and convalescent phases of COVID-19. Where available, HLA class I and class II types were taken from metadata supplied by the sample provider and were not determined by assay-based typing. The samples were drawn from the first 160 participants of the ongoing ImmuneRACE study and from under 1,500 subjects provided by 6 global collaborators. The material from the prospective study consisted of cDNA or gDNA derived from T cells, B-cell-depleted T cells, or PBMCs. Sample metadata almost always included a de-identified subject ID, COVID-19 status, age in years and sex. Deeply sampled blood TCRbeta repertoires from subjects exposed to, actively infected with, or recovered from COVID-19 were included in the dataset. The repertoires were made available in a free public database intended to serve as a resource for research on the immune response to SARS-CoV-2.

Here is what the overall study found, with its caveats: The amount of clinical and demographic metadata varied by source and participant and was provided uncurated.

Participants in the prospective study were enrolled through a virtual design, were aged 18 to 89 years, and lived in some 24 United States geographic areas. To assign participants to cohorts, the prospective study relied on clinical history that participants themselves reported in a screening survey and a study questionnaire. In the prospective study, whole blood, serum and a nasopharyngeal or oropharyngeal swab were collected from each participant by mobile phlebotomists. Additional blood draws and questionnaires over an approximately 2-month period could optionally be provided by prospective study participants. Blood samples from the prospective study were shipped frozen or at room temperature prior to DNA extraction. TCRbeta CDR3 regions were amplified from genomic DNA by means of the immunoSEQ Assay, a bias-controlled multiplex PCR. As for the authors' bioinformatics: Within the assay, amplification of reference gene primers was used to estimate how many nucleated cells each sample contained. To quantify the absolute abundance of each unique TCRbeta CDR3 rearrangement, sequence reads were collapsed and filtered. For each sample, productive Simpson clonality was calculated by taking the square root of Simpson's diversity index across productive rearrangements. TCRdb holds this immuneACCESS table with in-frame rearrangements only. Some clones are missing; in checked studies, unresolved V genes explain under half, and the rest has no known cause. The D gene and trimming were derived from the DNA, and the V and J assignments and clone size from that table. Across this sample there are roughly 76,000 clones, with around 88% seen only once. The top ten clonotypes cover approximately 1.2% of the sample.

The sample consisted of PBMCs or T cells enriched from blood (not recorded which). The receptor comes from a woman between 50 and 59 years old with acute COVID-19.

In nucleotides, the sequence is TGTGCCAGCAGCTCTAATAACAGGGCCGGGGAGACCCAGTACTTC. Its protein is CASSSNNRAGETQYF. The V gene is TRBV11-3 and the J gene is TRBJ2-5, with a tentative D gene TRBD1 over 6 matching bases. The germline V gene supplies CDR1 SGHNT and CDR2 YENEEA. The cysteine opens and the phenylalanine closes a CDR3 of 15 amino acids. The only DNA kept is the CDR3, 45 bases in frame from the first base. V gives up 4 bases and J gives up 5 bases, and the segment between their germline ends measures 17 bases.